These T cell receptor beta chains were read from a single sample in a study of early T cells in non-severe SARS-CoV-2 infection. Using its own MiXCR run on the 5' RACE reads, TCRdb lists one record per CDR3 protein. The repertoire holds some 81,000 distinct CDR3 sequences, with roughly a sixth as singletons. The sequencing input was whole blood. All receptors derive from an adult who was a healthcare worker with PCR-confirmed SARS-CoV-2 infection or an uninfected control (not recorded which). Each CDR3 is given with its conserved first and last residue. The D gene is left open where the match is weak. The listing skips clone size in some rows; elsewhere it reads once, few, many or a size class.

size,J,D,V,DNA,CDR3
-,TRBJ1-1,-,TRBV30,TGTGCCTGGAGTAGGGAGGCTGAAGCTTTCTTT,CAWSREAEAFF
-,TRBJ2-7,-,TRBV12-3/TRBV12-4,TGTGCCAGCAGTTTAACCCCCTGGGGGAGAATGACTTACGAGCAGTACTTC,CASSLTPWGRMTYEQYF
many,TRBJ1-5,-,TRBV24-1,TGTGCCACCAGTGATTCGACAGTAGTCAATCAGCCCCAGCATTTT,CATSDSTVVNQPQHF
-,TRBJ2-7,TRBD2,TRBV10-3,TGTGCCATCATGGGCGGGAGGCTGGACGAGCAGTACTTC,CAIMGGRLDEQYF
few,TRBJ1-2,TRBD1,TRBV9,TGTGCCAGCAGCCCGGGACAGGGTTGGCTTAACTATGGCTACACCTTC,CASSPGQGWLNYGYTF
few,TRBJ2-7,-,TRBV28,TGTGCCAGCAGCCCCCCGGCGGGACATCCCGGAGGCTACGAGCAGTACTTC,CASSPPAGHPGGYEQYF
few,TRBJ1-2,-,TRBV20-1,TGCAGTGCTTTCGGACGGAACTATGGCTACACCTTC,CSAFGRNYGYTF
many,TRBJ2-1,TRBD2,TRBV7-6,TGTGCCAGCAGCCCCGTCCCTAGCGGGAACAATGAGCAGTTCTTC,CASSPVPSGNNEQFF
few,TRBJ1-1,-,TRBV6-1,TGTGCCAGCAGGGAAGGGGGGAACACTGAAGCTTTCTTT,CASREGGNTEAFF
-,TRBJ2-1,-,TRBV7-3,TGTGCCAGCAGCGGAGGAGAGCAGGCCCCATACAATGAGCAGTTCTTC,CASSGGEQAPYNEQFF
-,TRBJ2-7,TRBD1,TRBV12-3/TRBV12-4,TGTGCCAGCAGTTTGGATGGGACAGGGTTAGACGAGCAGTACTTC,CASSLDGTGLDEQYF
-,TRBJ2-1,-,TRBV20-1,TGCAGTGCTCTTAACATTGACAGCTCCTACAATGAGCAGTTCTTC,CSALNIDSSYNEQFF
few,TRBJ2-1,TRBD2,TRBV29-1,TGCAGAGCCGGGACTAGGCTCTCCAATGAGCAGTTCTTC,CRAGTRLSNEQFF
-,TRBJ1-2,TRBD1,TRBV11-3,TGTGCCAGCAGCCCCCGGACAGGCCACGGCTACACCTTC,CASSPRTGHGYTF
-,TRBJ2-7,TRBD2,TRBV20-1,TGCAGTGCTGTGAGCGGGGGAAAAAAAAGCTCCTACGAGCAGTACTTC,CSAVSGGKKSSYEQYF
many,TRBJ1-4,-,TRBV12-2,TGTGCAAGTCGTCCTTACCGGGCATGGGAAAAACTGTTTTTT,CASRPYRAWEKLFF
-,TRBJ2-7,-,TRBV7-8,TGTGCCAGCAGCTTAGACAGGGCCCTTAACTACGAGCAGTACTTC,CASSLDRALNYEQYF
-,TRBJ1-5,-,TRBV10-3,TGTGCCACCACCGAGTCGTACCCCAATCAGCCCCAGCATTTT,CATTESYPNQPQHF
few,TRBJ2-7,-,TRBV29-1,TGCAGCGTTGAAGTTAAGGGGACCGAGCAGTACTTC,CSVEVKGTEQYF
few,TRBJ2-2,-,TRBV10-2,TGCGCCAGCAGTGAGGGCCTAGCGACCGGGGAGCTGTTTTTT,CASSEGLATGELFF
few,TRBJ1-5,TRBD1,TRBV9,TGTGCCAGCAGCGTAGGGGACAGAAATCAGCCCCAGCATTTT,CASSVGDRNQPQHF
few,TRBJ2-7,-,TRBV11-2,TGTGCCAGCAGCTTAGGACCCTGGGGCAATTCCTACGAGCAGTACTTC,CASSLGPWGNSYEQYF
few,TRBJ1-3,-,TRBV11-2,TGTGCCAGCAGCCCGACAGAGGTCTCTGGAAACACCATATATTTT,CASSPTEVSGNTIYF
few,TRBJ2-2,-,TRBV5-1,TGCGCCAGCAGTAACGCGGGGAACACCGGGGAGCTGTTTTTT,CASSNAGNTGELFF
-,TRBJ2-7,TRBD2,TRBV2,TGTGCCAGCAGTCTTTACCGAGGGAGGGACGAGCAGTACTTC,CASSLYRGRDEQYF
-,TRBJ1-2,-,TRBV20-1,TGCAGTGCTAGAGATCCCCTTTCGTACGCGGGAGGCTACACCTTC,CSARDPLSYAGGYTF
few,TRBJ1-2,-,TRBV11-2,TGTGCCAGCAGCCTACTCAGCTTTTCGGGAGATAAGGACTATGGCTACACCTTC,CASSLLSFSGDKDYGYTF
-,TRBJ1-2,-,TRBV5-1,TGCGCCAGCAGTTACCATGAGGGCCCTAACTATGGCTACACCTTC,CASSYHEGPNYGYTF